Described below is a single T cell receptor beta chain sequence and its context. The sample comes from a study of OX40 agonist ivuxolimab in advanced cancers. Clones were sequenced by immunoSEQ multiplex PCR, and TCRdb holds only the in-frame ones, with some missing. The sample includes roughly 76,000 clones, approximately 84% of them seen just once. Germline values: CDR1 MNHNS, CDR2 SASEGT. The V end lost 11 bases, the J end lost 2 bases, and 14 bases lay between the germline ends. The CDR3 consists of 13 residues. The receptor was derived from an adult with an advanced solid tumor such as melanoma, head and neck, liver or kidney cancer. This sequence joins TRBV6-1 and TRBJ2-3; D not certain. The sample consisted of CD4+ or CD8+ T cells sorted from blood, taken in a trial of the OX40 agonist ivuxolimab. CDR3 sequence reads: CAHEVQSTDTQYF. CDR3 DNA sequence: TGTGCCCACGAGGTCCAATCCACAGATACGCAGTATTTT.